Presented here are 6 T cell receptor beta chains from one specimen sequenced in a study of cytomegalovirus exposure and HLA in healthy donors. The PCR contained 60 Vbeta and 13 Jbeta primers. Clones were read by immunoSEQ multiplex PCR, and TCRdb kept only the in-frame ones, dropping some. Of 60,000 to 85,000 clones listed, roughly two thirds are singletons. The sequenced sample was PBMCs. These receptors came from a man aged 60-69 years in good health and CMV-seropositive.

CDR3 amino acids: CASSRPGVPYEQYF. The CDR3 DNA reads as TGTGCCAGCAGCAGGCCGGGGGTCCCCTACGAGCAGTACTTC. The genes are TRBV5-6 and TRBJ2-7, with a weak D call TRBD2 (6 bases). The germline V gene encodes CDR1 SGHDT and CDR2 YYEEEE. V lost 4 bases to trimming and J lost 2 bases, with 13 bases between them. The CDR3 has 14 amino acids. Supplemented by reference TRBV5-6 and TRBJ2-7, the full variable domain reads DAGVTQSPTHLIKTRGQQVTLRCSPKSGHDTVSWYQQALGQGPQFIFQYYEEEERQRGNFPDRFSGHQFPNYSSELNVNALLLGDSALYLCASSRPGVPYEQYFGPGTRLTVT.

V usage is TRBV19 and J usage is TRBJ1-2, with TRBD1 as a possible D gene (6 bases). Germline CDR1 is LNHDA and CDR2 is SQIVND (reference sequence). CDR3 length equals 13 residues. Trimming removed 7 bases at V and 4 bases at J, with 13 bases between. The chain's CDR3 is CASTLGQFYGYTF. CDR3 coding DNA: TGTGCCAGTACCCTCGGACAGTTCTATGGCTACACCTTC.

The chain is built from TRBV29-1 and TRBJ2-7; D possibly corresponds to TRBD1 (6 bases). Looked up from germline, CDR1 is SQVTM and CDR2 is ANQGSEA. The CDR3 spans 13 residues. V was trimmed by 2 bases and J by 5 bases, leaving 13 bases between them. CDR3 DNA sequence: TGCAGCGTTGAATTGCAACAGGGCAACGAGCAGTACTTC. This codes for CSVELQQGNEQYF.

The chain carries TRBV4-3 and TRBJ2-1, with a tentative D call TRBD1 (5 bases). The CDR3 has 16 amino acids. The V gene lost 0 bases and the J gene lost 3 bases, with 12 bases spanning the gap. Looked up from germline, CDR1 is LGHNA and CDR2 is YSLEER. CDR3 residues: CASSQDGTGLYNEQFF. As DNA, the CDR3 is TGCGCCAGCAGCCAAGATGGAACAGGTCTCTACAATGAGCAGTTCTTC.

This chain uses TRBV29-1 with TRBJ2-7, with D possibly TRBD1 on 5 matching bases. The CDR3 totals 13 residues. The V gene's germline CDR1 is SQVTM and CDR2 ANQGSEA. Trimming left V 4 bases short and J 6 bases short, with 16 bases between. CDR3 residues: CSVGVGRVSEQYF. The CDR3, as DNA: TGCAGCGTTGGGGTAGGCAGGGTGAGCGAGCAGTACTTC.

This clone was picked up a small number of times. The chain carries TRBV2 and TRBJ2-7, with D maybe TRBD1 (6 bases). The length of the CDR3 is 14 residues. The germline CDR1 and CDR2 sequences are SNHLY and FYNNEI. V shed 2 bases and J shed 6 bases, with 14 bases lying between them. The CDR3 coding sequence is TGTGCCAGCAGTGAAAAAAGACAGGCGACCGAGCAGTACTTC. It encodes CASSEKRQATEQYF.